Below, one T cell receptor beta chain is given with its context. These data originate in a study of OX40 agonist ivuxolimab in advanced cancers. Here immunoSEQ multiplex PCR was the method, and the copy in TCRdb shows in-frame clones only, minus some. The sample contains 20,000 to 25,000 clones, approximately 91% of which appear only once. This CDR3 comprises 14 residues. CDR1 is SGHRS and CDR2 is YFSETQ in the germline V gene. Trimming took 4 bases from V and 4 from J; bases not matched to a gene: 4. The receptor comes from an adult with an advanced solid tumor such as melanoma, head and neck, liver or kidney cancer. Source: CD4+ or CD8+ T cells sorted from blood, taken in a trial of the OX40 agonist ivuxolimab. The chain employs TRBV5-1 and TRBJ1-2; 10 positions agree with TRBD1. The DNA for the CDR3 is TGCGCCAGCAGCCCGGGACAGGGGTTCTATGGCTACACCTTC. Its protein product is CASSPGQGFYGYTF.